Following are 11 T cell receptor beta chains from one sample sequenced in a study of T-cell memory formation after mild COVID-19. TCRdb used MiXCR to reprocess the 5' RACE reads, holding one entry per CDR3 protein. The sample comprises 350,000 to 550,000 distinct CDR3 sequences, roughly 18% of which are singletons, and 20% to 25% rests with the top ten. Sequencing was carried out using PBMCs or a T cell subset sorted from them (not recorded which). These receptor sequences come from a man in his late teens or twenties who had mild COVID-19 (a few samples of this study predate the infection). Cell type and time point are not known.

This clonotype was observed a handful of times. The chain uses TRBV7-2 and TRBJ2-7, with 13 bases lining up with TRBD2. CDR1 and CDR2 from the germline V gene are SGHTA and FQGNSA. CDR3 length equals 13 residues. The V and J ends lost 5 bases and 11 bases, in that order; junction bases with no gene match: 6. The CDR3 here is CASSPLLAGGEYF. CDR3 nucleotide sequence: TGTGCCAGCAGCCCCCTACTAGCGGGGGGGGAGTACTTC.

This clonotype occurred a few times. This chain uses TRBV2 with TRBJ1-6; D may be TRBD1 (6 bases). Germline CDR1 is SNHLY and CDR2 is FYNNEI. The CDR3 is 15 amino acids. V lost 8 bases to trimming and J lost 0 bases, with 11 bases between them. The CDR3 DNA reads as TGTGCCAGCGGGGGGCAGAGCTCCTATAATTCACCCCTCCACTTT. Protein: CASGGQSSYNSPLHF.

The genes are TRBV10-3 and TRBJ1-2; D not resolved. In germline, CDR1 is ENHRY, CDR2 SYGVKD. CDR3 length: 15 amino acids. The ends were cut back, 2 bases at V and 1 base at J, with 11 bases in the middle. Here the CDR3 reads CAISETQTRNYGYTF. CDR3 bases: TGTGCCATCAGTGAGACCCAGACTCGTAACTATGGCTACACCTTC.

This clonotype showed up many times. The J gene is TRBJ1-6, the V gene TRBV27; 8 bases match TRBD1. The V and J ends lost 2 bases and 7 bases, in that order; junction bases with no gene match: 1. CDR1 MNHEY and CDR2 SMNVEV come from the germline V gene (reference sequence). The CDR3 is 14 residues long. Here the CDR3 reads CASSLGTGNSPLHF. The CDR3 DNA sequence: TGTGCCAGCAGTTTAGGGACAGGAAATTCACCCCTCCACTTT.

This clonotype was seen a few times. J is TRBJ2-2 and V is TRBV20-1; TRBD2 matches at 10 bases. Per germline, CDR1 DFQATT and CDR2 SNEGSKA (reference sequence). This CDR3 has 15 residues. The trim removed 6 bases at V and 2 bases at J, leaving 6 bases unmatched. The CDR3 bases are TGCAGTGCCAAGACTAGCGGGCTAAACACCGGGGAGCTGTTTTTT. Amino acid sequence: CSAKTSGLNTGELFF.

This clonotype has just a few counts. The CDR3 region is CSVAPGTGEVEQYF. CDR3 bases: TGCAGCGTGGCCCCTGGGACAGGGGAGGTCGAGCAGTACTTC. This rearrangement joins TRBV29-1 to TRBJ2-7, with TRBD1 matching 10 bases. CDR3 size: 14 residues. V trimming: 6 bases; J trimming: 6 bases; junction bases outside the gene matches: 11. CDR1 SQVTM and CDR2 ANQGSEA come from the germline V gene.

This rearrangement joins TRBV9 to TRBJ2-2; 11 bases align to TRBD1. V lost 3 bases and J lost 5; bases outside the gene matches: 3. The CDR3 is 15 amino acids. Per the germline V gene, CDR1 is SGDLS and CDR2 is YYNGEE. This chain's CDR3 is CASSAGQGATGELFF. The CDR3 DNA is TGTGCCAGCAGCGCCGGACAGGGGGCGACCGGGGAGCTGTTTTTT.

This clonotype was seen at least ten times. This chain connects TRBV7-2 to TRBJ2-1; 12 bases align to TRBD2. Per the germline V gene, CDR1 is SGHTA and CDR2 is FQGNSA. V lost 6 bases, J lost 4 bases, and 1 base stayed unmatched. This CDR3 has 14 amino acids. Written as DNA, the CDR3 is TGTGCCAGCAGACTAGCGGGGGGATACAATGAGCAGTTCTTC. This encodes CASRLAGGYNEQFF.

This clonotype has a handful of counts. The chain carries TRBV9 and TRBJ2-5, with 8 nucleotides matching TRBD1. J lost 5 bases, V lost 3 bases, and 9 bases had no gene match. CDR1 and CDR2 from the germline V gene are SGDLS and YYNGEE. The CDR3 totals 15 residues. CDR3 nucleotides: TGTGCCAGCAGCGAGGGAGGACAGGGAAGCGAGACCCAGTACTTC. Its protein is CASSEGGQGSETQYF.

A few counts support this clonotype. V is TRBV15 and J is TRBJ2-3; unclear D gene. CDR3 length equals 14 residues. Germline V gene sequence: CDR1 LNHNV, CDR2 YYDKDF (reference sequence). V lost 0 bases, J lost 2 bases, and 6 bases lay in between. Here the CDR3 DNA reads TGTGCCACCAGCAGAGATAGCCACACAGATACGCAGTATTTT. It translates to CATSRDSHTDTQYF.

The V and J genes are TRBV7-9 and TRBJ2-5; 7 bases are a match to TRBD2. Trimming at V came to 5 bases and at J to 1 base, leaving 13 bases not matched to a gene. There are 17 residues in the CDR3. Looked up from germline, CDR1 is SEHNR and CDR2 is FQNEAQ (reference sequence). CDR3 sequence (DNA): TGTGCCAGCAGCACTCCGGACGGGACTACATTCCAAGAGACCCAGTACTTC. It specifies CASSTPDGTTFQETQYF.